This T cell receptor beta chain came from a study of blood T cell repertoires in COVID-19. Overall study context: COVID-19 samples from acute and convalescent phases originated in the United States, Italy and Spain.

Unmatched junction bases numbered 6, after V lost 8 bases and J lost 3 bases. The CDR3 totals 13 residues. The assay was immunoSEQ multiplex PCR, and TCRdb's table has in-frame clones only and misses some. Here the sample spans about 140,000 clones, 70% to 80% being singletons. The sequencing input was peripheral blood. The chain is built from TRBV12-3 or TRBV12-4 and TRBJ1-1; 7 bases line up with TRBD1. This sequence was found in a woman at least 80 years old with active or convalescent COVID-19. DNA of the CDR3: TGTGCCAGCCAAGTACAGGGGTACACTGAAGCTTTCTTT. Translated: CASQVQGYTEAFF.